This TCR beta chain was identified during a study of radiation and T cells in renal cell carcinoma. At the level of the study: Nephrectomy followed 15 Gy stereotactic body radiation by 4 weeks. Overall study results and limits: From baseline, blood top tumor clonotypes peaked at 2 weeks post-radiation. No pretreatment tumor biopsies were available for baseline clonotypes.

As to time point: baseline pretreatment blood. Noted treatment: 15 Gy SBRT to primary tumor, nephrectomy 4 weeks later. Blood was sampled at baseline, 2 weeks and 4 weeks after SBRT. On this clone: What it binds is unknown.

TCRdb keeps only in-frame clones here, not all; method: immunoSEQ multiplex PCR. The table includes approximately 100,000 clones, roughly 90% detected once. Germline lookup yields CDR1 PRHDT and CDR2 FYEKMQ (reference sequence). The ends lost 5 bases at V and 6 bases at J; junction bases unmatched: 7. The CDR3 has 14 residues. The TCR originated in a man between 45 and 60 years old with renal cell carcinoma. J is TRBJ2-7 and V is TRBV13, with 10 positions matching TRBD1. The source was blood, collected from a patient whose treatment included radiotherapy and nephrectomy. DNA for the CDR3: TGTGCCAGCAGCGCCCGGGACAGGGGCTCCGAGCAGTACTTC. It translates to CASSARDRGSEQYF. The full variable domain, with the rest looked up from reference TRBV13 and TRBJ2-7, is AAGVIQSPRHLIKEKRETATLKCYPIPRHDTVYWYQQGPGQDPQFLISFYEKMQSDKGSIPDRFSAQQFSDYHSELNMSSLELGDSALYFCASSARDRGSEQYFGPGTRLTVT.